The next 18 T cell receptor beta chains were all read from a single sample in a study of T cell responses to AZD1222 COVID-19 vaccine (dated by TCRdb to about 2021). The label giving this sample's time point can be read as: baseline before first vaccination. The receptor library was made with the immunoSEQ multiplex PCR assay. Entries here come from immuneACCESS through TCRdb and include only in-frame sequences with V and J called. Some clones fail to appear in such tables; in the studies checked, an unresolved V gene covers under half of the shortfall, and the cause of the remainder is unknown. The sample contains approximately 90,000 clones, more than 75% of them found a single time. The top ten constitute about 2.9% of the sample. Sequenced material: peripheral blood, taken on day 0 of AZD1222 vaccination. The receptors derive from an adult in good health.

The chain is built from TRBV3-1 (or the pseudogene TRBV3-2) and TRBJ1-2; D may be TRBD1 (5 bases). The CDR3 is made up of 14 amino acids. Trimming shortened V by 1 base and J by 4 bases, and 10 bases separated the two germline ends. Germline lookup yields CDR1 LGHDT and CDR2 YNNKEL (reference sequence). CDR3 residues: CASSQVRGGYGYTF. The CDR3 DNA reads as TGTGCCAGCAGCCAAGTGCGGGGGGGCTATGGCTACACCTTC.

This chain connects TRBV7-6 to TRBJ2-7; maybe TRBD1 (5 bases). V lost 1 base and J lost 3, with 7 bases in between. Germline V gene lookup returns CDR1 SGHVS and CDR2 FNYEAQ. The CDR3 is 13 amino acids. Here the CDR3 DNA reads TGTGCCAGCAGCTTAGGACAGATCTACGAGCAGTACTTC. Encoded protein: CASSLGQIYEQYF.

This rearrangement joins TRBV10-1 to TRBJ1-5; no clear D gene. With 7 bases removed from V and 10 bases from J, the gap between germline ends came to 8 bases. The CDR3 is made up of 10 amino acids. Germline loops: CDR1 WNHNN, CDR2 SYGVQD (reference sequence). CDR3 sequence: CASNCQPQHF. The CDR3 bases are TGCGCCAGCAATTGTCAACCCCAGCATTTT.

The rearrangement uses TRBV7-9 and TRBJ1-5; D gene unclear. The germline CDR1 and CDR2 sequences are SEHNR and FQNEAQ (reference sequence). The germline V and J ends were trimmed by 5 bases and 4 bases, with 12 bases remaining between them. This CDR3 region has 14 residues. This CDR3 is CASSPGRENQPQHF. The CDR3 DNA is TGTGCCAGCAGCCCCGGACGGGAGAATCAGCCCCAGCATTTT.

This clone was found once. The genes are TRBV29-1 and TRBJ2-5, with D hard to call. Trimming removed 1 base at V and 5 bases at J, with 8 bases between. This CDR3 has 12 amino acids. Germline V CDR1 and CDR2: SQVTM, ANQGSEA. CDR3 nucleotides: TGCAGCGTTGAAGCGGGTATGGAGACCCAGTACTTC. Translating it yields CSVEAGMETQYF.

J is TRBJ1-1 and V is TRBV3-1 (or the pseudogene TRBV3-2); D is undetermined. CDR3 size: 16 residues. V was cut by 0 bases and J by 0 bases, with 11 bases left in between. CDR1 and CDR2 from the germline V gene are LGHDT and YNNKEL (reference sequence). In DNA form, the CDR3 reads TGTGCCAGCAGCCAAGATTTTCCGCGTCTGAACACTGAAGCTTTCTTT. Translating it yields CASSQDFPRLNTEAFF.

The chain has TRBV2 and TRBJ1-5; D possibly corresponds to TRBD1 (5 bases). The V gene lost 6 bases and the J gene lost 0 bases, with 9 bases spanning the gap. The CDR3 covers 14 residues. The germline V gene encodes CDR1 SNHLY and CDR2 FYNNEI. The CDR3 DNA reads TGTGCCAGCAGAGAGGACACTAGCAATCAGCCCCAGCATTTT. It encodes CASREDTSNQPQHF.

The chain is built from TRBV29-1 and TRBJ1-1, with D hard to call. CDR1 and CDR2 from the germline V gene are SQVTM and ANQGSEA. V was cut by 5 bases and J by 1 base, with 8 bases left in between. The CDR3 length is 12 residues. CDR3 region: CSVRTENTEAFF. CDR3 bases: TGCAGCGTTCGGACGGAGAACACTGAAGCTTTCTTT.

This clone showed up just a few times. This chain links TRBV30 with TRBJ1-6; 9 bases match TRBD1. V lost 4 bases, J lost 7 bases, and 5 bases stayed unmatched. The germline V gene encodes CDR1 GTSNPN and CDR2 SVGIG (reference sequence). This CDR3 comprises 14 residues. As DNA, the CDR3 is TGTGCCTGGAAAGCCGGGACAGGGAATTCACCCCTCCACTTT. Protein product: CAWKAGTGNSPLHF. The entire variable domain, with the rest obtained from reference TRBV30 and TRBJ1-6, is as follows: SQTIHQWPATLVQPVGSPLSLECTVEGTSNPNLYWYRQAAGRGLQLLFYSVGIGQISSEVPQNLSASRPQDRQFILSSKKLLLSDSGFYLCAWKAGTGNSPLHFGNGTRLTVT.

The V gene is TRBV29-1, the J gene TRBJ2-3; 11 nucleotides match TRBD2. Trimming took 3 bases from V and 4 from J; bases not matched to a gene: 3. CDR1 is SQVTM and CDR2 is ANQGSEA in the germline V gene. The CDR3 has 14 amino acids. DNA for the CDR3: TGCAGCGTTGAGGTAGCGGGAGGGTCAGATACGCAGTATTTT. It specifies CSVEVAGGSDTQYF.

This rearrangement joins TRBV3-1 (or the pseudogene TRBV3-2) to TRBJ1-6, with D tentatively TRBD1 (5 bases). The germline V and J ends were trimmed by 1 base and 9 bases, with 16 bases remaining between them. Germline loops: CDR1 LGHDT, CDR2 YNNKEL (reference sequence). The CDR3 extends over 16 amino acids. CDR3 region: CASSQAVGGVGSPLHF. CDR3 DNA sequence: TGTGCCAGCAGCCAAGCTGTTGGAGGGGTGGGTTCACCCCTCCACTTT.

This chain uses TRBV10-1 with TRBJ2-7; D gene uncertain. Germline V gene lookup returns CDR1 WNHNN and CDR2 SYGVQD (reference sequence). CDR3 length equals 14 residues. V shed 5 bases and J shed 9 bases, with 20 bases lying between them. The CDR3 loop is CASSSHGEPSLQYF. The CDR3 DNA is TGCGCCAGCAGTTCACATGGGGAACCTTCGCTGCAGTACTTC.

This clone was seen only once. The chain employs TRBV10-2 and TRBJ1-4; D possibly corresponds to TRBD1 (5 bases). V shed 5 bases and J shed 6 bases, with 13 bases lying between them. In germline, CDR1 is WSHSY, CDR2 SAAADI. This CDR3 has 14 amino acids. CDR3: CASSQGASYEKLFF. The DNA for the CDR3 is TGCGCCAGCAGTCAGGGCGCTAGTTATGAAAAACTGTTTTTT.

J is TRBJ2-1 and V is TRBV3-1 (or the pseudogene TRBV3-2); tentative D call: TRBD2 (5 bases). V was pared by 1 base and J by 7 bases, with 14 bases between. CDR1 is LGHDT, CDR2 YNNKEL, per germline (reference sequence). The CDR3 sequence is 15 residues long. CDR3 loop: CASSQVGEPRNEQFF. CDR3 sequence (DNA): TGTGCCAGCAGCCAAGTTGGGGAGCCCCGAAATGAGCAGTTCTTC.

V is TRBV4-1 and J is TRBJ2-2; D is uncertain. The CDR3 is 15 amino acids. Germline V gene sequence: CDR1 MGHRA, CDR2 YSYEKL. Trimming removed 0 bases from V and 1 base from J, with 6 bases in between. CDR3 DNA: TGCGCCAGCAGCCAAGATTGGGGGAACACCGGGGAGCTGTTTTTT. This translates into CASSQDWGNTGELFF.

This clone was seen once. V gene TRBV29-1 combines with J gene TRBJ1-3; D is unresolved. Trimming stripped 6 bases from V and 3 bases from J, with 18 bases between. Germline CDR1 reads SQVTM; CDR2 reads ANQGSEA. The CDR3 loop spans 15 amino acids. CDR3 protein: CSVEPDPTDGNTIYF. In nucleotides, the CDR3 is TGCAGCGTCGAGCCCGATCCGACGGATGGAAACACCATATATTTT.

The rearrangement links TRBV18 to TRBJ2-7, with TRBD1 matching over 8 bases. V was pared by 6 bases and J by 3 bases, with 7 bases of the junction left unmatched. The CDR3 totals 14 residues. Looked up from germline, CDR1 is KGHSH and CDR2 is LQKENI. The CDR3 sequence is CASSLRQGSYEQYF. CDR3 sequence (DNA): TGTGCCAGCTCTCTTCGACAGGGGAGCTACGAGCAGTACTTC.

This clone is judged medium-sized. V usage is TRBV11-2 and J usage is TRBJ2-7; TRBD1 agrees at 11 bases. Germline V gene data show CDR1 as SGHAT and CDR2 as FQNNGV. V shed 5 bases and J 3 bases; nucleotides not matched to a gene: 3. CDR3 length: 14 residues. CDR3 loop: CASSPGTGGYEQYF. In nucleotides, the CDR3 is TGTGCCAGCAGCCCGGGGACAGGGGGCTACGAGCAGTACTTC.